Below are 18 T cell receptor beta chains sequenced from a single sample in a study of T cell repertoires in cytomegalovirus infection (dated by TCRdb to about 2019). For sequencing, an Illumina HiSeq 1500 was employed. The public reads were quality trimmed at Q25 with fastp and then assembled into clones with MiXCR by TCRdb, keeping productive beta chains. CDR3 protein duplicates are merged, each entry listing the most common genes and DNA. Recorded for this sample are some 180,000 distinct CDR3 sequences; roughly a sixth of them occurred a single time. The biggest ten clones account for roughly a quarter of the sample. Sequenced sample: CD8+ T cells from PBMCs. The receptors were sampled from a human donor in good health (CMV status not recorded). Some clones in this sample may be carry-over from other donors' samples.

This chain connects TRBV6-2 or TRBV6-3 to TRBJ2-3; no reliable D call. Trimming removed 2 bases at V and 2 bases at J, with 8 bases between. CDR3 length equals 14 residues. Germline CDR1 is MNHEY and CDR2 is SVGEGT. The CDR3 DNA reads as TGTGCCAGCAGTTACGTGTCGTCCACAGATACGCAGTATTTT. Translation gives CASSYVSSTDTQYF.

This clonotype was seen only a few times. V and J are TRBV27 and TRBJ2-2; 7 bases fit TRBD1. V dropped 7 bases and J dropped 7; count of bases not matched to a gene: 9. CDR3 length equals 14 residues. Germline CDR1 MNHEY, CDR2 SMNVEV (reference sequence). The CDR3 sequence: CASNPTGLIGELFF. CDR3 DNA: TGTGCCAGCAACCCGACAGGGTTAATCGGGGAGCTGTTTTTT.

The rearrangement links TRBV7-6 to TRBJ2-5; D gene ambiguous. Germline CDR1 is SGHVS and CDR2 is FNYEAQ. The CDR3 sequence is 13 residues long. V lost 5 bases to trimming and J lost 1 base, with 8 bases between them. CDR3 in amino acids: CASSQEIQETQYF. The CDR3 bases are TGTGCCAGCAGCCAAGAAATCCAAGAGACCCAGTACTTC.

J is TRBJ1-1 and V is TRBV2, with TRBD1 as a possible D gene (5 bases). CDR1 is SNHLY, CDR2 FYNNEI, per germline. Trimming stripped 7 bases from V and 3 bases from J, with 12 bases between. The CDR3 runs to 13 residues. CDR3 residues: CASKASGDTEAFF. CDR3 nucleotide sequence: TGTGCCAGCAAGGCGTCGGGGGACACTGAAGCTTTCTTT.

This chain joins TRBV12-3 or TRBV12-4 and TRBJ1-2; D gene unclear. The V and J ends lost 5 bases and 4 bases respectively, with 8 bases between them. The CDR3 loop spans 12 amino acids. The CDR3 loop reads CASSLLSYGYTF. Here the CDR3 DNA reads TGTGCCAGCAGTCTTTTAAGCTATGGCTACACCTTC.

The V and J genes are TRBV12-3 or TRBV12-4 and TRBJ2-7; D tentatively fits TRBD1 or TRBD2 (5 bases each). V was shortened by 6 bases and J by 0 bases, with 9 bases between the two germline ends. The CDR3 has 13 residues. CDR3 nucleotide sequence: TGTGCCAGCAGCTCGGGACCCTCCTACGAGCAGTACTTC. Residues: CASSSGPSYEQYF.

This clonotype appeared once. The CDR3 sequence is CASMLVTGLNTEAFF. For the CDR3, the DNA is TGTGCCAGCATGTTGGTGACAGGGCTGAACACTGAAGCTTTCTTT. The chain has TRBV7-9 and TRBJ1-1, with TRBD1 identical over 7 bases. The CDR3 consists of 15 residues. Germline trimming cut 7 bases from V and 0 bases from J; bases unmatched to any gene: 8. CDR1 SEHNR and CDR2 FQNEAQ come from the germline V gene (reference sequence).

This clonotype was counted many times. J is TRBJ2-2 and V is TRBV7-8; 10 bases map to TRBD1. Germline CDR1 reads SGHVS; CDR2 reads FQNEAQ. Unmatched junction bases numbered 11, after V lost 2 bases and J lost 2 bases. The length of the CDR3 is 19 residues. CDR3 residues: CASSLNLGQGLSNTGELFF. The CDR3 bases are TGTGCCAGCAGCTTAAATTTGGGACAGGGGCTTTCTAACACCGGGGAGCTGTTTTTT.

V and J are TRBV11-2 and TRBJ2-3, with 12 nucleotides matching TRBD2. Looked up from germline, CDR1 is SGHAT and CDR2 is FQNNGV. J gave up 2 bases and V 3 bases, and 3 bases lay outside the gene matches. CDR3 size: 16 residues. This chain's CDR3 is CASSFWTSGDTDTQYF. The CDR3 region has the DNA TGTGCCAGCAGCTTTTGGACTAGCGGGGACACAGATACGCAGTATTTT.

This clonotype was observed a few times. J is TRBJ2-5 and V is TRBV6-2 or TRBV6-3; D is ambiguous. V was pared by 5 bases and J by 5 bases, with 18 bases between. Looked up from germline, CDR1 is MNHEY and CDR2 is SVGEGT. The CDR3 is 15 residues long. The CDR3 DNA follows: TGTGCCAGCAGTGCCCTCCTCAACGCCTGGGAGACCCAGTACTTC. It specifies CASSALLNAWETQYF.

V gene TRBV7-9 combines with J gene TRBJ2-4, with D tentatively TRBD1 (6 bases). This CDR3 spans 16 amino acids. Germline V gene lookup returns CDR1 SEHNR and CDR2 FQNEAQ (reference sequence). V was clipped by 5 bases and J by 0 bases, with 14 bases between them. CDR3 nucleotides: TGTGCCAGCAGCCCCGGACAGTCCATAGCCAAAAACATTCAGTACTTC. The encoded protein is CASSPGQSIAKNIQYF.

This clonotype was detected only a few times. V and J are TRBV2 and TRBJ1-1, with TRBD1 as a possible D gene (5 bases). The V end lost 7 bases, the J end lost 5 bases, and 8 bases lay between the germline ends. The CDR3 has 11 residues. Germline assignment: CDR1 SNHLY and CDR2 FYNNEI. The CDR3, as DNA: TGTGCCAGCATGGGGGGGACTGAAGCTTTCTTT. This sequence encodes CASMGGTEAFF.

This clonotype appeared a few times. The gene calls are TRBV12-3 or TRBV12-4 and TRBJ1-1; D may be TRBD1 (5 bases). Trimming shortened V by 6 bases and J by 1 base, and 12 bases separated the two germline ends. The CDR3 covers 14 residues. CDR3 coding DNA: TGTGCCAGCAGCCAGTCGGGGCAGAACACTGAAGCTTTCTTT. Translated, it gives CASSQSGQNTEAFF.

J is TRBJ2-7 and V is TRBV6-5, with 11 bases lining up with TRBD1. The CDR3 spans 15 residues. Per germline, CDR1 MNHEY and CDR2 SVGAGI. With 5 bases clipped from V and 4 bases from J, the junction kept 7 bases outside the gene matches. The CDR3 bases are TGTGCCAGCAGTGAGAAGGACAGGGGGCGATACGAGCAGTACTTC. It specifies CASSEKDRGRYEQYF.

This clonotype was picked up a small number of times. This chain joins TRBV9 and TRBJ1-1; D gene ambiguous. Between the trimmed V and J ends, which lost 2 bases and 4 bases, there was a span of 9 bases. Germline V gene lookup returns CDR1 SGDLS and CDR2 YYNGEE. The CDR3 sequence is 13 residues long. CDR3 coding DNA: TGTGCCAGCAGCGTGTCCCCAAGCACTGAAGCTTTCTTT. This gives the protein CASSVSPSTEAFF.

CDR3 protein: CASSTTGIPYYEQYF. DNA for the CDR3: TGTGCCAGCAGCACCACCGGGATCCCCTACTACGAGCAGTACTTC. The chain is built from TRBV7-9 and TRBJ2-7; tentative D call: TRBD2 (5 bases). V lost 5 bases and J lost 3, with 17 bases in between. Germline V CDR1 and CDR2: SEHNR, FQNEAQ (reference sequence). The CDR3 spans 15 residues.

This clonotype was seen a few times. This chain uses TRBV7-2 with TRBJ1-1; D gene unclear. Germline V CDR1 and CDR2: SGHTA, FQGNSA. This CDR3 contains 15 residues. Trimming cost V 1 base and J 0 bases, with 9 bases left between them. The CDR3 sequence: CASSLGWVLNTEAFF. The DNA of the CDR3 is TGTGCCAGCAGCTTAGGGTGGGTACTGAACACTGAAGCTTTCTTT.

This clonotype was recorded a few times. This chain links TRBV20-1 with TRBJ1-5; D is ambiguous. Germline V lookup: CDR1 DFQATT, CDR2 SNEGSKA (reference sequence). The CDR3 has 14 residues. V lost 3 bases and J lost 6, with 15 bases in between. This CDR3 reads CSARRRPEGQPQHF. CDR3 DNA sequence: TGCAGTGCTAGGAGACGACCGGAGGGTCAGCCCCAGCATTTT.